This T cell receptor (beta chain) was sequenced in a study of cytomegalovirus exposure and HLA in healthy donors. General study results and limits: Per published reports, the classifier diagnosed cytomegalovirus status with high specificity and sensitivity. A later analysis found first-cohort TCR clusters tended to co-occur in the roughly 120 validation repertoires.

To note about this clone: Its specificity is not known.

Assay used: immunoSEQ multiplex PCR; TCRdb lists only in-frame clones, some missing. This table holds roughly 310,000 clones, 88% found once. Germline loops: CDR1 MNHEY, CDR2 SMNVEV (reference sequence). CDR3 length: 18 residues. V shed 5 bases and J 0 bases; nucleotides not matched to a gene: 12. The specimen sequenced was PBMCs. The origin of this receptor is a man under 40 in good health and CMV-seronegative. The chain joins TRBV27 to TRBJ1-5; 8 nucleotides align to TRBD1. The CDR3 region has the DNA TGTGCCAGCAGTCCCTCTCAGGGGGCAGGGGGTAGCAATCAGCCCCAGCATTTT. Residues: CASSPSQGAGGSNQPQHF.